The text below deals with one T cell receptor beta chain. The antigen remains unidentified. The record originates from a study of tumor-infiltrating lymphocytes in localized non-small cell lung cancer. Study at large: Several tumor histologies, both smoking statuses, and some post-neoadjuvant chemotherapy samples were included. Study results and limitations: Different pieces of the same tissue went to different assays, confounding technical variation with intratumor heterogeneity. Higher tumor T cell infiltration than in uninvolved lung was supported by TCRbeta sequencing. Available tissue quantity limited TCR sequencing to a patient subset.

Profiling relied on immunoSEQ multiplex PCR, and the TCRdb table lists in-frame clones only, not all of them. In the table there are 2,800 or so clones, 52% of which are singletons. V was cut by 3 bases and J by 3 bases, with 15 bases left in between. Germline V gene sequence: CDR1 SGHVS, CDR2 FQNEAQ. The CDR3 sequence is 15 residues long. Sequencing was carried out using uninvolved lung tissue not adjacent to the tumor. The V call is TRBV7-8, the J call TRBJ2-7; D may be TRBD1 (6 bases). The TCR was taken from a human donor with non-small cell lung cancer. This CDR3 is CASSLGAGSSYEQYF. The CDR3 nucleotides are TGTGCCAGCAGCTTGGGGGCGGGTAGTAGCTACGAGCAGTACTTC.